This paragraph reports one T cell receptor (beta chain). No antigen is known for it. Base qualities were left out, and no much larger clone turns up one base away. Clipping removes 3 bases from V and 1 base from J, with 11 as the unmatched junction base count. The germline V gene yields LGHNA for CDR1 and YNFKEQ for CDR2. The CDR3, cysteine through phenylalanine, is 18 amino acids long. Only CDR3 DNA is held: 54 bases, read in frame from base 1. The data derive from a study of T cells in Graves' hyperthyroidism and ophthalmopathy (dated by TCRdb to between 2017 and 2020). Study-level background: Peripheral blood samples were taken at the time of initial diagnosis, prior to any treatment. For training and testing, the roughly 97 patients in the discovery cohort were randomly divided in a 7:3 ratio. TCR V-J signatures able to tell the groups apart were searched for in a discovery cohort of 90 to 100 patients, of whom more than 40 had Graves' ophthalmopathy and around 57 had stable Graves' hyperthyroidism. Prospective prediction of ophthalmopathy was tested in an independent validation cohort of 18 hyperthyroidism patients and roughly 16 patients who later progressed to ophthalmopathy. The paper reports TCR Vbeta CDR3 sequencing of roughly 140 peripheral blood samples: over 40 ophthalmopathy, under 85 hyperthyroidism and approximately 17 progressor patients. Following sampling, methimazole starting at 30 mg daily was given to hyperthyroidism patients, and high-dose intravenous methylprednisolone was given to ophthalmopathy patients. In addition, the study compared T-cell repertoires in thyroid tissue and in blood from roughly six Graves' hyperthyroidism patients. Paper-wide results and their limitations: No statistical method was used to fix the sample size in advance, and group allocation was not hidden from the investigators. Most expanded thyroid clonotypes (frequency above 0.001) were also detected in blood, suggesting blood repertoires may reflect thyroid immune responses. In validation, the model predicted progression to ophthalmopathy a median of about 6.8 months before onset, with about 70% sensitivity and about 72% specificity. A model built on a 13 V-J signature distinguished ophthalmopathy from stable hyperthyroidism, reaching 85% to 90% sensitivity and 81.08% specificity in cross-validation and 80%/75% in testing.

The TCR beta CDR3 regions were amplified from RNA transcripts. For the first round of RT-PCR on the TCR CDR3, the HTBI primer set was used together with the Qiagen OneStep RT-PCR kit. Libraries were constructed in a second round of multiplex PCR, after which size selection and purification were carried out. The libraries were sequenced on an Illumina HiSeq2000 using paired-end 100 bp reads. On the authors' methods: SOAPnuke was used to process the raw data, throwing out any read that contained adapters or uncalled bases, had a mean Phred below 15, or lacked an exact constant-primer or identifier match. COPE v1.2.5 was used to merge high-quality paired reads, and clonotypes were defined as unique nucleotide sequences. MiTCR v1.1 was used to align the clonotypes against IMGT TRBV, TRBD and TRBJ reference segments. Only V-J combinations with frequency above 0.0001, covering about 99% of repertoires, were analysed. A TCS score was defined as the ratio of F50 (clonal expansion) to E x V (chaos), with BLOSUM62-based TCRdist applied between CDR3 peptides within each V-J. Welch's t-statistics and random forest reduced around 510 V-J features to 10 to 15, which were used in a naive Bayes classifier (R e1071). The public reads were run again by TCRdb, first through fastp at Q25 and then through MiXCR, and only productive beta chains were kept. Rows matching on CDR3 protein sequence are summarized as one entry with the most common DNA and genes. TCRdb, rather than the study authors, made the V and J calls. Present in this sample are 350,000 to 400,000 distinct CDR3 sequences, just under 15% of which were seen just once. Approximately 32% of the sample belongs to the ten largest clones.

Stable Graves' hyperthyroidism was defined as no progression to ophthalmopathy during 18 months of follow-up. Hyperthyroidism patients were newly diagnosed, had a disease duration of under 2 months, and were aged 18 to 65 years. The study excluded patients with uncontrolled infections, other autoimmune diseases, pregnancy or lactation. Diagnoses were established on the basis of clinical symptoms, serum thyroxine and TRAb, thyroid ultrasound, and orbital computed tomography. Ficoll-Paque density gradient centrifugation was used to isolate PBMCs from 9.5 to 10 ml of fresh peripheral blood. Trizol reagent was used to extract total RNA, and RNA quality was then checked on an Agilent 2100 Bioanalyzer.

The chain joins TRBV4-2 to TRBJ2-5, with 10 bases matching TRBD2. Sequencing was carried out using blood. The clonotype originates from a woman aged 25 to 39 with Graves' hyperthyroidism. This receptor has the CDR3 CASSQGTSVKELQETQYF. The DNA sequence reads TGTGCCAGCAGCCAGGGGACTAGCGTAAAGGAACTCCAAGAGACCCAGTACTTC.